A selection of T cell receptor beta chains follows, all from one sample in a study of beta chain features in type 1 diabetes. Clones were read by immunoSEQ multiplex PCR, and TCRdb kept only the in-frame ones, dropping some. Of about 700,000 clones in the sample, roughly 12% were seen once. The specimen sequenced was naive CD4+ T cells from blood. The receptors come from a man younger than 35 with type 1 diabetes. The CDR3 runs from the conserved cysteine through the conserved F or W. A D gene is named only where the DNA matches it firmly. Part of the rows lack a size; the others show once, few, many or a class for expanded clones.

clone_size: -
d_call: -
v_call: TRBV10-1
j_call: TRBJ2-7
cdr3_aa: CASSEGPYEQYF
cdr3_nt: TGCGCCAGCAGTGAGGGACCCTACGAGCAGTACTTC

clone_size: -
d_call: TRBD1
v_call: TRBV5-6
j_call: TRBJ2-3
cdr3_aa: CASSPGTGPDTQYF
cdr3_nt: TGTGCCAGCAGCCCCGGGACAGGGCCAGATACGCAGTATTTT

clone_size: few
d_call: -
v_call: TRBV13
j_call: TRBJ1-2
cdr3_aa: CASAAPALLYGYTF
cdr3_nt: TGTGCCAGCGCCGCCCCAGCCCTACTCTATGGCTACACCTTC

clone_size: -
d_call: -
v_call: TRBV19
j_call: TRBJ2-5
cdr3_aa: CASSIAAGWGQETQYF
cdr3_nt: TGTGCCAGTAGTATAGCGGCAGGATGGGGTCAAGAGACCCAGTACTTC

clone_size: few
d_call: TRBD2
v_call: TRBV6-5
j_call: TRBJ2-3
cdr3_aa: CASSSRGSSTDTQYF
cdr3_nt: TGTGCCAGCAGTTCGCGGGGGAGTAGCACAGATACGCAGTATTTT

clone_size: few
d_call: -
v_call: TRBV27
j_call: TRBJ1-3
cdr3_aa: CASSSTDSGNTIYF
cdr3_nt: TGTGCCAGCAGTTCGACAGACTCTGGAAACACCATATATTTT

clone_size: -
d_call: TRBD1
v_call: TRBV5-6
j_call: TRBJ2-2
cdr3_aa: CASKLGQGAGGELFF
cdr3_nt: TGTGCCAGCAAGCTTGGACAGGGGGCTGGCGGGGAGCTGTTTTTT

clone_size: few
d_call: -
v_call: TRBV10-3
j_call: TRBJ2-1
cdr3_aa: CAISVGGNEQFF
cdr3_nt: TGTGCCATCAGTGTGGGGGGTAATGAGCAGTTCTTC

clone_size: -
d_call: -
v_call: TRBV9
j_call: TRBJ2-2
cdr3_aa: CASSVGHSNTGELFF
cdr3_nt: TGTGCCAGCAGCGTAGGACACTCGAACACCGGGGAGCTGTTTTTT

clone_size: few
d_call: TRBD1
v_call: TRBV19
j_call: TRBJ2-7
cdr3_aa: CASQGQGLYEQYF
cdr3_nt: TGTGCCAGTCAGGGACAGGGTCTATACGAGCAGTACTTC

clone_size: few
d_call: -
v_call: TRBV27
j_call: TRBJ1-5
cdr3_aa: CASNIVKAGGQPQHF
cdr3_nt: TGTGCCAGCAACATCGTGAAGGCGGGCGGTCAGCCCCAGCATTTT

clone_size: -
d_call: -
v_call: TRBV9
j_call: TRBJ2-6
cdr3_aa: CASRVSGANVLTF
cdr3_nt: TGTGCCAGCAGGGTTTCTGGGGCCAACGTCCTGACTTTC

clone_size: few
d_call: TRBD1
v_call: TRBV5-6
j_call: TRBJ2-7
cdr3_aa: CASSLAGTGSFYEQYF
cdr3_nt: TGTGCCAGCAGCTTAGCTGGGACAGGGAGCTTCTACGAGCAGTACTTC

clone_size: -
d_call: -
v_call: TRBV14
j_call: TRBJ1-2
cdr3_aa: CASSLPTGNGYTF
cdr3_nt: TGTGCCAGCAGCCTACCCACAGGGAATGGCTACACCTTC

clone_size: -
d_call: TRBD2
v_call: TRBV4-1
j_call: TRBJ2-7
cdr3_aa: CASSQGLAGYEQYF
cdr3_nt: TGCGCCAGCAGCCAAGGACTAGCGGGGTACGAGCAGTACTTC

clone_size: few
d_call: -
v_call: TRBV7-9
j_call: TRBJ2-7
cdr3_aa: CASSPGEVYEQYF
cdr3_nt: TGTGCCAGCAGCCCAGGTGAGGTCTACGAGCAGTACTTC

clone_size: -
d_call: TRBD1
v_call: TRBV6-1
j_call: TRBJ2-1
cdr3_aa: CASSGGQGAYNEQFF
cdr3_nt: TGTGCCAGCAGCGGTGGACAGGGGGCCTACAATGAGCAGTTCTTC

clone_size: -
d_call: -
v_call: TRBV4-1
j_call: TRBJ1-1
cdr3_aa: CASSQDANNRATAAFF
cdr3_nt: TGCGCCAGCAGCCAAGATGCGAATAACAGGGCCACGGCGGCTTTCTTT